Sequencing of this T cell receptor beta chain was carried out in a study of shared clonotypes between healthy human individuals (TCRdb year 2020). Regarding the study in general: A couple of women and a few men aged 18 to 49 years were included in the cohort. To estimate repertoire size and how much clonotype sharing occurs between individuals, the study deeply sequenced the blood TCR repertoires of roughly 5 healthy adults. For each donor, CD4 naive and CD4 memory were each run on three plates, CD8 naive on two plates, and CD8 memory on one plate. Libraries were prepared and TCR repertoires were sequenced by different laboratories using diverse techniques, in order to increase sequencing depth and limit assay-specific biases. Between about 0.94 and 8.9 billion PBMCs per donor were obtained by leukapheresis.

Remarks on this clone: Its antigen is currently not known. Within one base of it there is no much larger clone, and no base qualities were kept.

Summary of the overall study and its limitations: Pairwise subsampling indicated that sequencing depth was expected to affect the degree of clonotype sharing among donors. Estimated clonotype richness was generally larger for naive than for memory subsets. Across several donors, approximately 5% of naive CD4, over 3% of naive CD8, 2% to 2.5% of memory CD4, and under 0.45% of memory CD8 clonotypes were shared. Sampling was restricted to blood, and TCR repertoires in tissue are likely to differ from TCR repertoires in blood. Rarefaction of sorted-subset datasets indicated incomplete sequencing despite the large sequencing depth. The genetic and exposure-history diversity represented was limited by the small number of donors. Compared with non-shared clonotypes, clonotypes shared by all four sorted-subset donors had higher generation probabilities.

The germline V gene (reference sequence) yields MNHNY for CDR1 and SVGAGI for CDR2. From its cysteine to its phenylalanine, the CDR3 spans 13 amino acids. Of all the DNA, just the CDR3 is kept, 39 bases in frame from base 1. Relative to germline, V is missing 8 bases and J is missing 6 bases, with 8 bases of the junction outside any gene match. TCR CDR3 regions were amplified from genomic DNA by multiplex PCR using the deep immunoSEQ assay. Extracted genomic DNA from each cell subset was spread evenly across all wells of several immunoSEQ 96-well plates, with each plate serving as a replicate. For sorted subsets, around 0.2 ug genomic DNA, equal to some 30,000 T cell genomes, was loaded into each replicate PCR. Purified libraries were measured with a Qubit 3.0 fluorometer, size-checked on a Bioanalyzer 2100, and measured again with the KAPA Library Quantification kit. A separate single-read 150-cycle Illumina NextSeq 550 flow cell was used to sequence each immunoSEQ 96-well plate. Under the source paper's analysis protocol: Because the immunoSEQ output held only junctional sequences and lacked quality scores, the filtering could not match the filtering applied to full-length reads. To assign V/J genes and CDR3, sequences were annotated using PyIR, a Python wrapper for IgBLAST v1.9, with IMGT germline references. Reads were removed for weak V/J assignments (E-value above 1e-6), missing CDR3, stop codons, out-of-frame junctions, or ambiguous translated residues. V3J clonotypes were defined as sequences sharing an identical inferred V gene, J gene, and CDR3 amino acid sequence. To compute the percentage overlap between repertoires, the number of shared unique clonotypes was divided by the size of the smaller repertoire. Three approaches were used to assess repertoire richness: RTK rarefaction, the Chao1 estimator, and Recon v2.1 estimates of unobserved clonotypes. For all TCRbeta clonotypes obtained by the gDNA method from a few donors, generation probabilities were computed with OLGA. Held by TCRdb, this immuneACCESS table contains in-frame sequences only and omits some clones. Under half of the omission traces to an unresolved V gene where checked; the cause of the rest is unknown. The V and J calls and clone size come from that table; D and trimming were worked out from the DNA. This sample has roughly 2,000,000 clones in its table, and about 95% of those were observed once. 1% to 1.5% of the sample goes to the ten largest clones.

For the CD8 naive samples, CD45RO-negative cells were positively selected for CCR7, yielding a CD45RA+CCR7+ population from which TemRA cells were excluded. The donors were healthy, HIV-negative adults with no recently reported acute infections or vaccinations. Only Caucasian adults living in Nashville, Tennessee, USA were represented among the donors. Blood was obtained by leukapheresis, after which PBMCs were separated by Ficoll-Histopaque density gradient centrifugation and cryopreserved in liquid nitrogen vapor phase. Purity and quantity of every magnetically sorted T cell population were checked by analytical flow cytometry. Each sorted fraction had its genomic DNA isolated and then quantified by UV absorbance on a Nanodrop 2000c.

The receptor chain draws on TRBV6-6 and TRBJ2-3; 7 nucleotides in the junction match TRBD2. The sequenced sample was naive CD8+ T cells sorted from blood. The sample's cell subset or site label, decoded: CD45RA+CCR7+. The receptor was isolated from a man younger than 35 in good health. The sequenced DNA is TGTGCCAGCTCGAGACTAGCAGATGATACGCAGTATTTT. This encodes CASSRLADDTQYF.